This T cell receptor (beta chain) was identified in a study of cytotoxic CD8 clonotypes in ibrutinib-treated CLL. Clones were sequenced by immunoSEQ multiplex PCR, and TCRdb holds only the in-frame ones, with some missing. In the table there are approximately 100,000 clones, approximately 71% of which are singletons. Germline CDR1 is SGHRS and CDR2 is YFSETQ. The CDR3 sequence is 12 residues long. V was pared by 0 bases and J by 10 bases, with 8 bases between. The source of this sequence is a human donor with chronic lymphocytic leukemia. The sample here was PBMCs, taken after 24 months of ibrutinib treatment. The chain combines TRBV5-1 with TRBJ2-1; TRBD2 is a possible D gene (5 bases). The CDR3 region is CASSLEGVEQFF. CDR3 nucleotide sequence: TGCGCCAGCAGCTTGGAGGGAGTGGAGCAGTTCTTC.